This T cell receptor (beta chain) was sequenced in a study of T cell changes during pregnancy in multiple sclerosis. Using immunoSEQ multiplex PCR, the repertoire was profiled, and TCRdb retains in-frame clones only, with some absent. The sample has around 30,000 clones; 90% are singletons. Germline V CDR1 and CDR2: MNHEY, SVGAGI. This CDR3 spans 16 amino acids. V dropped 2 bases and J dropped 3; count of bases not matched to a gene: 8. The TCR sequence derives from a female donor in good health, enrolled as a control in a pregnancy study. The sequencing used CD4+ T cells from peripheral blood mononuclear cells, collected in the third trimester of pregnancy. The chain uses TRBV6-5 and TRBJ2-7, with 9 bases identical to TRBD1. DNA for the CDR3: TGTGCCAGCAGTTACACGAATCCGGGACAGGGCTACGAGCAGTACTTC. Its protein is CASSYTNPGQGYEQYF.